This T cell receptor beta chain derives from a study of cytomegalovirus exposure and HLA in healthy donors. Study-wide results and limits: Serostatus for CMV was the only available immune exposure information. Follow-up analysis found HLA locus-dependent TCR association rates, highest for DRB1 and lowest for HLA-C.

Notes on this clone: The antigen is not known.

PCR involved 60 Vbeta and 13 Jbeta primers. Sequenced by immunoSEQ multiplex PCR; TCRdb stores in-frame clones only, minus some. This sample lists approximately 140,000 clones; its ten largest clones have about 2%. The CDR3 has 15 residues. This sequence was found in a woman under 30 in good health and CMV-seronegative. This sequence joins TRBV21-1 and TRBJ2-3; the DNA was not used to check the table's D call, TRBD2. TRBV21-1 is designated a pseudogene. The sequenced sample was PBMCs. CDR3 DNA sequence: TGTGCCAGCAGCAAACTAGCGGGATACACAGATACGCAGTATTTT. Translating gives CASSKLAGYTDTQYF.